These 30 T cell receptor beta chains were sequenced from one sample in a study of CD8+ T cells in alopecia areata. TCR sequencing used cDNA made by reverse transcription of extracted RNA. The repertoire was sequenced with immunoSEQ multiplex PCR; TCRdb's copy has only in-frame clones and lacks some. The sample has 150,000 to 200,000 clones; 50% to 60% are singletons. Sequencing used CD4+ T cells sorted from blood, obtained at week 0. The source is a human donor with alopecia areata.

The rearrangement joins TRBV25-1 to TRBJ2-5, with D perhaps matching TRBD2 (5 bases). Between the trimmed V and J ends, which lost 0 bases and 0 bases, there was a span of 11 bases. This CDR3 has 16 residues. Looked up from germline, CDR1 is MGHDK and CDR2 is SYGVNS. The CDR3 nucleotides read TGTGCCAGCAGTGAATATCGCGGAGGCTACCAAGAGACCCAGTACTTC. It is translated as CASSEYRGGYQETQYF. The variable domain in full, with the rest retrieved from reference TRBV25-1 and TRBJ2-5, is EADIYQTPRYLVIGTGKKITLECSQTMGHDKMYWYQQDPGMELHLIHYSYGVNSTEKGDLSSESTVSRIRTEHFPLTLESARPSHTSQYLCASSEYRGGYQETQYFGPGTRLLVL.

The gene calls are TRBV10-3 and TRBJ2-3, with D perhaps matching TRBD2 (5 bases). Trimming took off 4 bases at V and 4 bases at J, with 12 bases between the two ends. Germline V gene lookup returns CDR1 ENHRY and CDR2 SYGVKD. This CDR3 region has 14 residues. In nucleotides, the CDR3 is TGTGCCATCAGTGGGTCTAGCCTGGCAGATACGCAGTATTTT. This translates into CAISGSSLADTQYF.

This clone was detected only once. The rearrangement links TRBV18 to TRBJ2-6; 8 nucleotides agree with TRBD1. V lost 3 bases to trimming and J lost 2 bases; unmatched junction nucleotides: 6. Germline CDR1 reads KGHSH; CDR2 reads LQKENI. This CDR3 has 17 amino acids. In DNA form, the CDR3 reads TGTGCCAGCTCACCGCGTCAGGGGGCGGCTGGGGCCAACGTCCTGACTTTC. Encoded protein: CASSPRQGAAGANVLTF.

This clone appeared a few times. The chain couples TRBV29-1 to TRBJ2-7; D not resolved. Germline CDR1 and CDR2: SQVTM and ANQGSEA. Trimming took off 7 bases at V and 1 base at J, with 8 bases between the two ends. This CDR3 has 11 residues. The CDR3 coding sequence is TGCAGCGGGCAGAATTCCTACGAGCAGTACTTC. Its protein is CSGQNSYEQYF.

Notes on this clone: Other DNA sequences in the same sample also yield this CDR3. The chain couples TRBV5-1 to TRBJ2-5, with 8 nucleotides matching TRBD1. Germline lookup yields CDR1 SGHRS and CDR2 YFSETQ. This CDR3 is 15 amino acids long. Trimming cost V 0 bases and J 2 bases; bases outside gene matches: 3. The CDR3 here is CASSLGTGRQETQYF. DNA of the CDR3: TGCGCCAGCAGCTTGGGGACAGGGAGGCAAGAGACCCAGTACTTC.

This clone was seen a handful of times. This rearrangement joins TRBV11-3 to TRBJ2-1; TRBD1 is a possible D gene (5 bases). CDR1 and CDR2 (germline): SGHNT, YENEEA. Trimming removed 3 bases from V and 9 bases from J, with 15 bases in between. The CDR3 length is 14 residues. CDR3 sequence (DNA): TGTGCCAGCAGCTTGGTAAAAGGGGCCGGTGAGCAGTTCTTC. Encoded protein: CASSLVKGAGEQFF.

The rearrangement joins TRBV25-1 to TRBJ1-5; tentative D call: TRBD1 (6 bases). Trimming shortened V by 1 base and J by 3 bases, and 10 bases separated the two germline ends. Germline-derived CDR1 and CDR2 are MGHDK and SYGVNS. The CDR3 length is 15 residues. The CDR3 region has the DNA TGTGCCAGCAGTGAATCCAGGGGATTCAATCAGCCCCAGCATTTT. This gives the protein CASSESRGFNQPQHF.

This clone was seen just once. The V call is TRBV29-1, the J call TRBJ2-1, with unresolved D. CDR3 length: 13 amino acids. In germline, CDR1 is SQVTM, CDR2 ANQGSEA. V dropped 1 base and J dropped 4 bases, with 8 bases sitting between them. The CDR3 loop is CSVEVDRYNEQFF. For the CDR3, the DNA is TGCAGCGTTGAAGTGGACCGATACAATGAGCAGTTCTTC.

Here the CDR3 DNA reads TGCGCCAGCAGAGCGGGGGGGCAGCAGAATACGCAGTATTTT. The encoded protein is CASRAGGQQNTQYF. The genes are TRBV5-1 and TRBJ2-3; TRBD2 aligns across 10 bases. Per germline, CDR1 SGHRS and CDR2 YFSETQ. This CDR3 spans 14 amino acids. V trimming: 5 bases; J trimming: 7 bases; junction bases outside the gene matches: 7.

The chain couples TRBV29-1 to TRBJ2-7; D uncertain. Between the trimmed V and J ends, which lost 4 bases and 2 bases, there was a span of 6 bases. The CDR3 loop spans 11 amino acids. The germline V gene has CDR1 SQVTM and CDR2 ANQGSEA. CDR3 sequence (DNA): TGCAGCGTTGGGGTAGCCTACGAGCAGTACTTC. It is translated as CSVGVAYEQYF.

This chain uses TRBV5-1 with TRBJ2-7; 8 bases agree with TRBD1. V shed 4 bases, J shed 5 bases, and the junction held 5 bases outside the gene matches. CDR3 size: 13 residues. Per germline, CDR1 SGHRS and CDR2 YFSETQ. The CDR3 nucleotides read TGCGCCAGCAGCCTGGACAGGGTCCACGAGCAGTACTTC. This gives the protein CASSLDRVHEQYF.

This clone has only one observation. The CDR3 loop is CASSNTDTQYF. The CDR3 region has the DNA TGCGCCAGCAGCAACACAGATACGCAGTATTTT. The chain employs TRBV5-1 and TRBJ2-3; D call uncertain. CDR1 and CDR2 from the germline V gene are SGHRS and YFSETQ. This CDR3 region has 11 residues. V lost 4 bases and J lost 2, with 2 bases in between.

This clone was seen only a few times. V usage is TRBV6-1 and J usage is TRBJ1-1; 10 positions agree with TRBD1. The CDR3 is 15 amino acids. CDR1 and CDR2 from the germline V gene are MNHNS and SASEGT. V was clipped by 7 bases and J by 4 bases; unmatched bases: 9. CDR3 residues: CASIGRDRGGTEAFF. The CDR3 region has the DNA TGTGCCAGCATCGGGCGGGACAGGGGTGGCACTGAAGCTTTCTTT.

The chain recombines TRBV9 with TRBJ2-1; the match to TRBD2 covers 11 bases. Germline trimming cut 0 bases from V and 7 bases from J; bases unmatched to any gene: 9. Germline V CDR1 and CDR2: SGDLS, YYNGEE. The CDR3 spans 17 residues. CDR3 residues: CASSVGLAGGVANEQFF. CDR3 nucleotides: TGTGCCAGCAGCGTAGGGCTAGCGGGGGGAGTCGCGAATGAGCAGTTCTTC. Combining the CDR3 with reference TRBV9 and TRBJ2-1 gives the whole variable domain DSGVTQTPKHLITATGQRVTLRCSPRSGDLSVYWYQQSLDQGLQFLIQYYNGEERAKGNILERFSAQQFPDLHSELNLSSLELGDSALYFCASSVGLAGGVANEQFFGPGTRLTVL.

J is TRBJ2-1 and V is TRBV29-1; a possible D gene is TRBD2 (6 bases). The ends were cut back, 2 bases at V and 0 bases at J, with 11 bases in the middle. Germline assignment: CDR1 SQVTM and CDR2 ANQGSEA. This CDR3 comprises 15 residues. The CDR3 DNA sequence: TGCAGCGTTGAACCTGGAGGGCTCTCCTACAATGAGCAGTTCTTC. Translated: CSVEPGGLSYNEQFF.

This rearrangement joins TRBV5-1 to TRBJ1-2, with D unclear. The V gene lost 0 bases and the J gene lost 8 bases, with 8 bases spanning the gap. This CDR3 comprises 12 residues. Germline V gives CDR1 SGHRS, CDR2 YFSETQ. The CDR3 DNA reads as TGCGCCAGCAGCTTGGACGGTCGGGGCTACACCTTC. It encodes CASSLDGRGYTF.

The genes are TRBV2 and TRBJ1-5; D perhaps matches TRBD1 (5 bases). Trimming shortened V by 7 bases and J by 0 bases, and 13 bases separated the two germline ends. Germline CDR1 and CDR2: SNHLY and FYNNEI. The CDR3 loop spans 15 amino acids. In DNA, the CDR3 is TGTGCCAGCAATCGGGACGTTGTTAGCAATCAGCCCCAGCATTTT. It is translated as CASNRDVVSNQPQHF. The full variable domain, with the rest looked up from reference TRBV2 and TRBJ1-5, is EPEVTQTPSHQVTQMGQEVILRCVPISNHLYFYWYRQILGQKVEFLVSFYNNEISEKSEIFDDQFSVERPDGSNFTLKIRSTKLEDSAMYFCASNRDVVSNQPQHFGDGTRLSIL.

The chain is built from TRBV6-1 and TRBJ1-4; D ambiguous. This CDR3 contains 12 residues. The ends were cut back, 0 bases at V and 10 bases at J, with 6 bases in the middle. Germline V lookup: CDR1 MNHNS, CDR2 SASEGT. CDR3 residues: CASSEARGKLFF. The CDR3, as DNA: TGTGCCAGCAGTGAAGCGAGAGGAAAACTGTTTTTT.

This clone was seen only a few times. The rearrangement joins TRBV11-1 to TRBJ2-1; possibly TRBD1 for D (6 bases). The CDR3 is 12 residues long. Germline V lookup: CDR1 SGHAT, CDR2 FQDESV (reference sequence). V was shortened by 6 bases and J by 10 bases, with 13 bases between the two germline ends. The CDR3 reads CASSLRRGEQFF. DNA for the CDR3: TGTGCCAGCAGTCTAAGAAGGGGGGAGCAGTTCTTC.

V gene TRBV5-1 combines with J gene TRBJ1-6; D is possibly TRBD1 (5 bases). The length of the CDR3 is 13 residues. The V gene's germline CDR1 is SGHRS and CDR2 YFSETQ. V was cut by 4 bases and J by 6 bases, with 8 bases left in between. The CDR3 DNA follows: TGCGCCAGCAGCAGGGACGCTAATTCACCCCTCCACTTT. Residues: CASSRDANSPLHF.

This clone was seen at least ten times. This sequence joins TRBV5-4 and TRBJ2-1, with 7 bases aligning to TRBD1. The length of the CDR3 is 14 residues. Looked up from germline, CDR1 is SGHNT and CDR2 is YYREEE (reference sequence). After removal of 4 bases from V and 3 bases from J, the junction contained 4 bases not matched to a gene. CDR3 DNA sequence: TGTGCCAGCAGCAAGAGGGACAGCTACAATGAGCAGTTCTTC. This translates into CASSKRDSYNEQFF.

The gene calls are TRBV18 and TRBJ2-1; D may match TRBD1 or TRBD2 (6 bases each). Per germline, CDR1 KGHSH and CDR2 LQKENI. This CDR3 region has 17 residues. Trimming removed 0 bases from V and 0 bases from J, with 12 bases in between. The DNA of the CDR3 is TGTGCCAGCTCACCACCGGGACGGGGGCTCTCCTACAATGAGCAGTTCTTC. It yields the protein CASSPPGRGLSYNEQFF.

This chain links TRBV5-6 with TRBJ2-7, with TRBD2 matching 11 bases. V dropped 3 bases and J dropped 0; count of bases not matched to a gene: 2. This CDR3 is 15 amino acids long. Looked up from germline, CDR1 is SGHDT and CDR2 is YYEEEE. The CDR3 bases are TGTGCCAGCAGCTCGACTAGCGGGGTCTCCTACGAGCAGTACTTC. Translated: CASSSTSGVSYEQYF.

The V and J genes are TRBV2 and TRBJ2-5; a weak D match, TRBD1 (6 bases). The CDR3 has 14 residues. V shed 11 bases and J shed 6 bases, with 22 bases lying between them. Germline V gives CDR1 SNHLY, CDR2 FYNNEI. CDR3 amino acids: CAGFSSQGWQTQYF. Written as DNA, the CDR3 is TGTGCCGGCTTCTCTAGTCAGGGGTGGCAGACCCAGTACTTC. The full variable domain, its missing parts supplied by reference TRBV2 and TRBJ2-5, is EPEVTQTPSHQVTQMGQEVILRCVPISNHLYFYWYRQILGQKVEFLVSFYNNEISEKSEIFDDQFSVERPDGSNFTLKIRSTKLEDSAMYFCAGFSSQGWQTQYFGPGTRLLVL.

The chain joins TRBV5-1 to TRBJ1-5; D is unresolved. Per germline, CDR1 SGHRS and CDR2 YFSETQ. V gave up 4 bases and J gave up 3 bases, with 8 bases separating them. This CDR3 contains 13 residues. The CDR3 reads CASSRDANQPQHF. DNA of the CDR3: TGCGCCAGCAGCAGGGATGCCAATCAGCCCCAGCATTTT.

The chain combines TRBV29-1 with TRBJ1-1; the D gene is possibly TRBD1 (5 bases). V was shortened by 7 bases and J by 1 base, with 10 bases between the two germline ends. Germline V CDR1 and CDR2: SQVTM, ANQGSEA. The CDR3 spans 12 residues. CDR3 in amino acids: CSGSGGNTEAFF. DNA for the CDR3: TGCAGCGGCTCGGGGGGGAACACTGAAGCTTTCTTT.

The chain joins TRBV10-3 to TRBJ2-1; the match to TRBD1 covers 8 bases. The V gene end was trimmed by 6 bases and the J gene end by 9 bases; junction bases not matched to a gene: 10. CDR1 and CDR2 from the germline V gene are ENHRY and SYGVKD. The CDR3 has 14 residues. CDR3 protein: CAIRPQTGGTEQFF. CDR3 DNA sequence: TGTGCCATCAGGCCGCAAACAGGGGGGACTGAGCAGTTCTTC.

The chain links TRBV30 to TRBJ1-2; weak D call: TRBD1 (5 bases). The germline CDR1 and CDR2 sequences are GTSNPN and SVGIG (reference sequence). V dropped 0 bases and J dropped 6 bases, with 8 bases sitting between them. The CDR3 covers 12 residues. In DNA form, the CDR3 reads TGTGCCTGGAGTGTACCAGGGCATGGCTACACCTTC. Translating gives CAWSVPGHGYTF.

The genes are TRBV6-1 and TRBJ2-1; D perhaps matches TRBD2 (6 bases). The CDR3 is 14 amino acids. With 4 bases removed from V and 6 bases from J, the gap between germline ends came to 13 bases. Looked up from germline, CDR1 is MNHNS and CDR2 is SASEGT. The CDR3: CASSVRGGGNEQFF. The CDR3 coding sequence is TGTGCCAGCAGTGTGCGGGGTGGAGGCAATGAGCAGTTCTTC.

The CDR3 is CASRRLASISTDTQYF. Written as DNA, the CDR3 is TGCGCCAGCAGGCGACTAGCGTCTATCAGCACAGATACGCAGTATTTT. This chain links TRBV10-2 with TRBJ2-3; TRBD2 matches 8 bases. The V gene's germline CDR1 is WSHSY and CDR2 SAAADI. V was clipped by 6 bases and J by 0 bases; unmatched bases: 8. The CDR3 is 16 amino acids.